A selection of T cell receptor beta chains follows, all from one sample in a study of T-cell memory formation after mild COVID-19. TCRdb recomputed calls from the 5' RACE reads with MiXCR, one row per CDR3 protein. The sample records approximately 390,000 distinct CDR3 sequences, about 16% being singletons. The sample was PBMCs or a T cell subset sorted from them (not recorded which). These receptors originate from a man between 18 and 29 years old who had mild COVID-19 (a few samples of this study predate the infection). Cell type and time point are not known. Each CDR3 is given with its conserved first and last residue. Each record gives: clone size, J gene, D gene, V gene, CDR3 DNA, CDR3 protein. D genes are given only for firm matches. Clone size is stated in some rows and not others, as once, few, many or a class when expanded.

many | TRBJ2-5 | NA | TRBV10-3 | TGTGCCACGGGCCAAGTCGAGACCCAGTACTTC | CATGQVETQYF
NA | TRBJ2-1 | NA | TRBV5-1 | TGCGCCAGCAGCGCCACGGGACCCCTGGGGTTCTTC | CASSATGPLGFF
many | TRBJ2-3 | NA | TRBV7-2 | TGTGCCAGCAGCTTAACGGGGACCACAGATACGCAGTATTTT | CASSLTGTTDTQYF
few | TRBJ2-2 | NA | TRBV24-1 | TGTGCCCCGCTTTGGACGGACACCGGGGAGCTGTTTTTT | CAPLWTDTGELFF
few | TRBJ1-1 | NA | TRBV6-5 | TGTGCCAGCAGTTACTCGTACGGCTCTGTTTTTGACGTTTTCTTT | CASSYSYGSVFDVFF
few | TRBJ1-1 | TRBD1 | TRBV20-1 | TGCAGTGCGCCCAGGCCGGACAGGGCCACTGAAGCTTTCTTT | CSAPRPDRATEAFF
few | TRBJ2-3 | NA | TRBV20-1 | TGCAGTGCTTTACATGATACGCAGTATTTT | CSALHDTQYF
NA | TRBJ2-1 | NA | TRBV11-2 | TGTGCCAGCAGCTTAGTGGTCTTGGGGAATGAGCAGTTCTTC | CASSLVVLGNEQFF
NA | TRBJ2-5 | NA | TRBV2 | TGTGCCAGCAGCTACATGACAGGTCAAGAGACCCAGTACTTC | CASSYMTGQETQYF
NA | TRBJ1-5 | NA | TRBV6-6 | TGTGCCAGCAGTGAGGGGACTTCTCATAGCAATCAGCCCCAGCATTTT | CASSEGTSHSNQPQHF
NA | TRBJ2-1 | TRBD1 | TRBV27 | TGTGCCAGCAGTCTATTGACAGGGAACGAGCAGTTCTTC | CASSLLTGNEQFF
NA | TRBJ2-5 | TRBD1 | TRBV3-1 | TGTGCCAGCAGCCATGGAACCGGGACAGGGAAAGAGACCCAGTACTTC | CASSHGTGTGKETQYF
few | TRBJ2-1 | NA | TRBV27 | TGTGCCAGCAGTGGGCAGGGGAGATACAATGAGCAGTTCTTC | CASSGQGRYNEQFF
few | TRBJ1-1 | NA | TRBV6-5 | TGTGCCAGCAGTTCCCCGTGGGGGGACACTGAAGCTTTCTTT | CASSSPWGDTEAFF
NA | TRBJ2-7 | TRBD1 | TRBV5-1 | TGCGCCAGCAGCTCCGGGACAGGGGTCCACGAGCAGTACTTC | CASSSGTGVHEQYF
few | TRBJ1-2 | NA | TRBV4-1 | TGCGCCAGCAGACGAGGAGGGGACTTCTATGGCTACACCTTC | CASRRGGDFYGYTF
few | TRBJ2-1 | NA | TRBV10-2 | TGCGCCAGCAGTGAGTCAGTGAGGGGCTCCTACAATGAGCAGTTCTTC | CASSESVRGSYNEQFF
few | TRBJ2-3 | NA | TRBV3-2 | TGTGCCAGCAGCCAAGAGGCAACAAAGACAGATACGCAGTATTTT | CASSQEATKTDTQYF
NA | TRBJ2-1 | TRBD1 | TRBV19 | TGTGCCAGTAGTATTCGACAGGGTCAGCACAATGAGCAGTTCTTC | CASSIRQGQHNEQFF
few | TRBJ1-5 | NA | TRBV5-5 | TGTGCCAGCAGCTTGGAACGTGGGTATAGCAATCAGCCCCAGCATTTT | CASSLERGYSNQPQHF
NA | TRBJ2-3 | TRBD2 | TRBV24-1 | TGTGCCACCAGCGAAGCCGGGACTATGCACACAGATACGCAGTATTTT | CATSEAGTMHTDTQYF
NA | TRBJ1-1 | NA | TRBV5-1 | TGCGCCAGCAGCACTGCGCGGGGCTACACTGAAGCTTTCTTT | CASSTARGYTEAFF
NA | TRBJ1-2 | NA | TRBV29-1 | TGCAGCGTTGAGAGGGCAGAGACTAACTATGGCTACACCTTC | CSVERAETNYGYTF
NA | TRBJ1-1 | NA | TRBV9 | TGTGCCAGCAGCGGGCACAGGGAGGGGGTTACTGAAGCTTTCTTT | CASSGHREGVTEAFF
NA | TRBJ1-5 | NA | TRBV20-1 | TGCAGTGCCCCCGGGGTCCGGAGCAATCAGCCCCAGCATTTT | CSAPGVRSNQPQHF
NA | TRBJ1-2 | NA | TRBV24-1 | TGTGCCACCAGTTCCCGCGGTGCCTATGGCTACACCTTC | CATSSRGAYGYTF
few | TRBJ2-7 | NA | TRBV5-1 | TGCGCCAGCAGCTCGGCCCCAGGGACCTCCTACGAGCAGTACTTC | CASSSAPGTSYEQYF
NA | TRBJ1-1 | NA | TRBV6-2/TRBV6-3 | TGTGCCAGCACCCCCCCGGGGGGAGGGGATGAAGCTTTCTTT | CASTPPGGGDEAFF
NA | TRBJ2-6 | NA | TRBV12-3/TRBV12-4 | TGTGCCAGAAGTTTAGGGGTCGGGGCCAACGTCCTGACTTTC | CARSLGVGANVLTF
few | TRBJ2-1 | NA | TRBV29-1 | TGCAGCGTTGAACAGAGCTCCTACAATGAGCAGTTCTTC | CSVEQSSYNEQFF
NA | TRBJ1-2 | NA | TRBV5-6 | TGTGCCAGCAGCTGGTCCACCCAGTGGTATGGCTACACCTTC | CASSWSTQWYGYTF
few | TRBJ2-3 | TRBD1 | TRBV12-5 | TGTGCTAGTGGTCAGGGACAGGGGGCCCCGATTGGCACAGATACGCAGTATTTT | CASGQGQGAPIGTDTQYF